One and the same sample provided the 20 T cell receptor beta chains below, sequenced in a study of shared clonotypes between healthy human individuals. Here immunoSEQ multiplex PCR was the method, and the copy in TCRdb shows in-frame clones only, minus some. This table has a few million clones, about 92% appearing once. The specimen sequenced was naive CD4+ T cells sorted from blood. Subset: CD45RA+ positively selected. These TCRs come from a young man in good health.

This rearrangement joins TRBV5-8 to TRBJ2-7; perhaps TRBD2 as D (7 bases). The V and J ends lost 4 bases and 2 bases respectively, with 13 bases between them. Germline V CDR1 and CDR2: SGHTS, YDEGEE. The CDR3 spans 14 residues. The CDR3 region has the DNA TGTGCCAGCAGCCGCTTAGGGGGGGCCTACGAGCAGTACTTC. Translated: CASSRLGGAYEQYF. Full variable domain (remainder filled in from reference TRBV5-8 and TRBJ2-7): EAGVTQSPTHLIKTRGQQATLRCSPISGHTSVYWYQQALGLGLQFLLWYDEGEERNRGNFPPRFSGRQFPNYSSELNVNALELEDSALYLCASSRLGGAYEQYFGPGTRLTVT.

The rearrangement uses TRBV10-3 and TRBJ1-2; the match to TRBD1 covers 8 bases. This CDR3 region has 14 residues. CDR1 and CDR2 (germline): ENHRY, SYGVKD. Losses at the gene ends were 4 bases for V and 4 bases for J; bases not matched to a gene: 5. The CDR3 DNA follows: TGTGCCATCAGTGCACAGGGGGGGAGCTATGGCTACACCTTC. As protein: CAISAQGGSYGYTF.

The genes are TRBV5-4 and TRBJ2-1; 8 nucleotides align to TRBD1. V shed 4 bases, J shed 4 bases, and the junction held 7 bases outside the gene matches. The CDR3 length is 15 residues. The germline CDR1 and CDR2 sequences are SGHNT and YYREEE (reference sequence). The CDR3 here is CASSPRDRSYNEQFF. The DNA for the CDR3 is TGTGCCAGCAGCCCGAGGGACAGGTCTTACAATGAGCAGTTCTTC.

This chain links TRBV5-3 with TRBJ2-3, with 8 bases matching TRBD2. Being an ORF, TRBV5-3 has a function that is uncertain. J gave up 2 bases and V 4 bases, and 15 bases lay outside the gene matches. This CDR3 has 18 amino acids. The CDR3 region has the DNA TGTGCCAGAAGCCTGCGCCCAATGGTAGCGGGAAACACAGATACGCAGTATTTT. As protein: CARSLRPMVAGNTDTQYF.

This clone was counted once. The chain couples TRBV28 to TRBJ1-2, with 8 bases matching TRBD1. Germline trimming cut 3 bases from V and 3 bases from J; bases unmatched to any gene: 6. The CDR3 consists of 15 residues. The germline V gene has CDR1 MDHEN and CDR2 SYDVKM. The chain's CDR3 is CASSFSDRDDYGYTF. The CDR3 nucleotides read TGTGCCAGCAGTTTTTCGGACAGGGACGACTATGGCTACACCTTC.

This rearrangement joins TRBV14 to TRBJ1-5, with D unresolved. Trimming stripped 6 bases from V and 4 bases from J, with 13 bases between. Looked up from germline, CDR1 is SGHDN and CDR2 is FVKESK. The CDR3 contains 14 residues. In DNA form, the CDR3 reads TGTGCCAGCAGTAGCTTCGGGGAGAATCAGCCCCAGCATTTT. Its protein is CASSSFGENQPQHF.

This chain connects TRBV6-6 to TRBJ1-5; TRBD1 might be the D (5 bases). CDR3 length: 14 amino acids. Germline assignment: CDR1 MNHNY and CDR2 SVGAGI (reference sequence). Trimming took off 6 bases at V and 3 bases at J, with 12 bases between the two ends. CDR3 loop: CASSKTVNNQPQHF. The CDR3 DNA sequence: TGTGCCAGCAGCAAGACAGTAAACAATCAGCCCCAGCATTTT.

The chain combines TRBV10-1 with TRBJ2-1, with 14 bases identical to TRBD2. CDR1 is WNHNN, CDR2 SYGVQD, per germline (reference sequence). There are 15 residues in the CDR3. V lost 4 bases to trimming and J lost 7 bases; unmatched junction nucleotides: 3. CDR3 region: CASSGTSGRLNEQFF. The DNA of the CDR3 is TGCGCCAGCAGTGGGACTAGCGGGAGGCTGAATGAGCAGTTCTTC.

About this clone: This CDR3 is also generated by other DNA sequences in the sample. The chain has TRBV30 and TRBJ2-5, with a weak D call TRBD2 (7 bases). Germline assignment: CDR1 GTSNPN and CDR2 SVGIG (reference sequence). Trimming stripped 0 bases from V and 4 bases from J, with 12 bases between. CDR3 size: 14 residues. Written as DNA, the CDR3 is TGTGCCTGGAGTGTAGGGGGGGCAGGAGAGACCCAGTACTTC. Protein product: CAWSVGGAGETQYF.

V and J are TRBV19 and TRBJ2-6, with D maybe TRBD2 (5 bases). The germline V and J ends were trimmed by 8 bases and 0 bases, with 8 bases remaining between them. The germline CDR1 and CDR2 sequences are LNHDA and SQIVND (reference sequence). This CDR3 is built from 14 residues. CDR3 protein: CASAGLSGANVLTF. The CDR3 nucleotides read TGTGCCAGTGCCGGACTCTCTGGGGCCAACGTCCTGACTTTC. The full variable domain, with the rest looked up from reference TRBV19 and TRBJ2-6, is DGGITQSPKYLFRKEGQNVTLSCEQNLNHDAMYWYRQDPGQGLRLIYYSQIVNDFQKGDIAEGYSVSREKKESFPLTVTSAQKNPTAFYLCASAGLSGANVLTFGAGSRLTVL.

Notes on this clone: Other DNA sequences of this sample code for an identical CDR3. The chain is built from TRBV6-5 and TRBJ2-3; 8 bases align to TRBD2. V dropped 6 bases and J dropped 3; count of bases not matched to a gene: 2. The CDR3 covers 13 residues. Germline V CDR1 and CDR2: MNHEY, SVGAGI. CDR3 amino acids: CASRAGGTDTQYF. The CDR3 DNA reads as TGTGCCAGCAGGGCGGGGGGAACAGATACGCAGTATTTT.

The chain has TRBV10-1 and TRBJ2-1; 7 bases are a match to TRBD1. Germline loops: CDR1 WNHNN, CDR2 SYGVQD (reference sequence). With 1 base clipped from V and 4 bases from J, the junction kept 1 base outside the gene matches. The length of the CDR3 is 14 residues. The CDR3 loop is CASSEYRGYNEQFF. The CDR3, as DNA: TGCGCCAGCAGTGAGTACAGGGGATACAATGAGCAGTTCTTC.

The chain uses TRBV20-1 and TRBJ2-7; D possibly corresponds to TRBD2 (6 bases). Germline V gene lookup returns CDR1 DFQATT and CDR2 SNEGSKA (reference sequence). V lost 1 base and J 5 bases, leaving 6 bases between the germline ends. The length of the CDR3 is 11 residues. CDR3 in amino acids: CSARGGDEQYF. CDR3 in DNA: TGCAGTGCTAGAGGGGGGGACGAGCAGTACTTC.

The rearrangement uses TRBV5-4 and TRBJ2-5; 11 bases fit TRBD2. Looked up from germline, CDR1 is SGHNT and CDR2 is YYREEE (reference sequence). The V gene end was trimmed by 4 bases and the J gene end by 1 base; junction bases not matched to a gene: 6. The CDR3 sequence is 16 residues long. CDR3 nucleotide sequence: TGTGCCAGCAGCCGGCCGGGACTAGCGGTCCAAGAGACCCAGTACTTC. It translates to CASSRPGLAVQETQYF.

V gene TRBV11-2 combines with J gene TRBJ2-4; tentative D call: TRBD2 (6 bases). The CDR3 spans 13 residues. Germline V CDR1 and CDR2: SGHAT, FQNNGV. V dropped 1 base and J dropped 11 bases, with 12 bases sitting between them. CDR3: CASSLGLGVVQYF. CDR3 DNA sequence: TGTGCCAGCAGCTTAGGACTAGGCGTTGTTCAGTACTTC.

The V gene is TRBV19, the J gene TRBJ1-2; tentatively, D is TRBD1 (6 bases). Trimming took 1 base from V and 6 from J, leaving 12 bases between them. Germline V lookup: CDR1 LNHDA, CDR2 SQIVND (reference sequence). The CDR3 has 14 residues. In nucleotides, the CDR3 is TGTGCCAGTAGTATAGGAGACAGGATTAATGGCTACACCTTC. This translates into CASSIGDRINGYTF.

The chain combines TRBV7-2 with TRBJ2-1, with TRBD1 matching 9 bases. The CDR3 extends over 16 amino acids. Germline CDR1 SGHTA, CDR2 FQGNSA. With V trimmed by 1 base and J by 1 base, 2 bases remained unmatched. CDR3 nucleotides: TGTGCCAGCAGCTTAGTAGGGACAGGGTCCTACAATGAGCAGTTCTTC. It translates to CASSLVGTGSYNEQFF.

Worth noting for this clone: The identical CDR3 is also encoded by other nucleotide sequences in the sample. The rearrangement joins TRBV9 to TRBJ2-2; no clear D gene. V was cut by 0 bases and J by 2 bases, with 8 bases left in between. Germline V gives CDR1 SGDLS, CDR2 YYNGEE. The CDR3 is 15 residues long. The CDR3 loop is CASSVVPGNTGELFF. DNA of the CDR3: TGTGCCAGCAGCGTAGTCCCAGGAAACACCGGGGAGCTGTTTTTT.

The genes are TRBV6-5 and TRBJ2-5, with 8 bases that match TRBD2. The end of the DNA aligns better with TRBJ2-7, so the J call may be wrong. CDR1 MNHEY and CDR2 SVGAGI come from the germline V gene. CDR3 length: 14 amino acids. The chain's CDR3 is CASSFQRELYEQYF. The CDR3 region has the DNA TGTGCCAGCAGTTTCCAGCGGGAGCTCTACGAGCAGTACTTC.

This clone was counted a few times. The chain uses TRBV7-9 and TRBJ1-4; 7 bases line up with TRBD1. Per the germline V gene, CDR1 is SEHNR and CDR2 is FQNEAQ (reference sequence). Unmatched junction bases numbered 9, after V lost 4 bases and J lost 13 bases. There are 13 residues in the CDR3. The CDR3 region is CASSSETGFGLFF. CDR3 DNA: TGTGCCAGCAGCTCAGAGACAGGGTTCGGACTGTTTTTT. Filled out from reference TRBV7-9 and TRBJ1-4, the complete variable domain reads DTGVSQNPRHKITKRGQNVTFRCDPISEHNRLYWYRQTLGQGPEFLTYFQNEAQLEKSRLLSDRFSAERPKGSFSTLEIQRTEQGDSAMYLCASSSETGFGLFFGSGTQLSVL.